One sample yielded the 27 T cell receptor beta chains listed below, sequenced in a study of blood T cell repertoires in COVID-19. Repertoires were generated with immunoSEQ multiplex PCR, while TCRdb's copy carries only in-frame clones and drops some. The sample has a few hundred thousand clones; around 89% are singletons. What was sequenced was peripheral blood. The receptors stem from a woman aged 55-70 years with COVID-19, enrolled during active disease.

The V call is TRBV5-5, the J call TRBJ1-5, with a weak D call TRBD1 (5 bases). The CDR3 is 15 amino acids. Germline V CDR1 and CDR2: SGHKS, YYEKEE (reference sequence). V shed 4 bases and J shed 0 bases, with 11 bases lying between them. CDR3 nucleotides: TGTGCCAGCAGCGCGGGACTCGATAGCAATCAGCCCCAGCATTTT. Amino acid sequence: CASSAGLDSNQPQHF.

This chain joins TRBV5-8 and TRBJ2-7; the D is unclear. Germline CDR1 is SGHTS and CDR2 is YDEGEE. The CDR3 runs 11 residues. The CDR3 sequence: CGPEITYEQYF. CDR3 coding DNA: TGTGGACCGGAGATAACCTACGAGCAGTACTTC.

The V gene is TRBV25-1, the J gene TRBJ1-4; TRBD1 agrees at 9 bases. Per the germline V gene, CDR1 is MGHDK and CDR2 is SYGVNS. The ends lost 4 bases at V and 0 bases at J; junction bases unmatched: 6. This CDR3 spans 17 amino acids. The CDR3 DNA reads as TGTGCCAGCAGTGCCCTCCGGGACAGGGCAACTAATGAAAAACTGTTTTTT. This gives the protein CASSALRDRATNEKLFF.

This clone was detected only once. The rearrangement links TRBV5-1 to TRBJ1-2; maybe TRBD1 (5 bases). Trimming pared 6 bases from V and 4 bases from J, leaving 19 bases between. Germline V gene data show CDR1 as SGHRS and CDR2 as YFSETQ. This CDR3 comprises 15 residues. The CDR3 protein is CASTPGGTSGYGYTF. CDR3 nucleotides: TGCGCCAGCACCCCAGGCGGGACCTCAGGCTATGGCTACACCTTC.

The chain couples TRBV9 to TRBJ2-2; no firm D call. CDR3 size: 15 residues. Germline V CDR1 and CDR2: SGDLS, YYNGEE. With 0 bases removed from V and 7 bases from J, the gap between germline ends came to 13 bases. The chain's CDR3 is CASSVGTVSIGELFF. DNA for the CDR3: TGTGCCAGCAGCGTAGGCACGGTTAGCATCGGGGAGCTGTTTTTT.

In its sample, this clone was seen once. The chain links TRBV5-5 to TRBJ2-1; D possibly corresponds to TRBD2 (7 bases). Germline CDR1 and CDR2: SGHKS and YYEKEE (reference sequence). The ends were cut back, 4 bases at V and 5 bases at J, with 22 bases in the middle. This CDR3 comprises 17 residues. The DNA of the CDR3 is TGTGCCAGCAGCACAACACTATCGGCGGGGGCAAACAATGAGCAGTTCTTC. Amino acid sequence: CASSTTLSAGANNEQFF.

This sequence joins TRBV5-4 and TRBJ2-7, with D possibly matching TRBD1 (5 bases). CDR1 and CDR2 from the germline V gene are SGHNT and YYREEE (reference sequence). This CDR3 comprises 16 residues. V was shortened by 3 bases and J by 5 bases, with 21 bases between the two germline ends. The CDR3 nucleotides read TGTGCCAGCAGCTCACAGAATGGGGCATTTTGGGACGAGCAGTACTTC. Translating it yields CASSSQNGAFWDEQYF.

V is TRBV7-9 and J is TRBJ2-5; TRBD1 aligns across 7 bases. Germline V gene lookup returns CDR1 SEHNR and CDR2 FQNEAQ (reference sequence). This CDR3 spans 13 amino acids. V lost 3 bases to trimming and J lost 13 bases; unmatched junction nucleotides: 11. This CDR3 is CASSFVNRGHSYF. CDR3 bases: TGTGCCAGCAGCTTTGTTAACAGGGGACACTCGTACTTC.

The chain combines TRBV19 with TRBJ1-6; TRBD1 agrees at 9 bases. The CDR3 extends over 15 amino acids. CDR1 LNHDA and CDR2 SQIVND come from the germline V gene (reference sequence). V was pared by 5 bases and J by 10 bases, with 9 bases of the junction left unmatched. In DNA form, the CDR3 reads TGTGCCAGTAGTCCGGGGACAGGGAGCTACTCACCCCTCCACTTT. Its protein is CASSPGTGSYSPLHF. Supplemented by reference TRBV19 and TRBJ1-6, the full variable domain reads DGGITQSPKYLFRKEGQNVTLSCEQNLNHDAMYWYRQDPGQGLRLIYYSQIVNDFQKGDIAEGYSVSREKKESFPLTVTSAQKNPTAFYLCASSPGTGSYSPLHFGNGTRLTVT.

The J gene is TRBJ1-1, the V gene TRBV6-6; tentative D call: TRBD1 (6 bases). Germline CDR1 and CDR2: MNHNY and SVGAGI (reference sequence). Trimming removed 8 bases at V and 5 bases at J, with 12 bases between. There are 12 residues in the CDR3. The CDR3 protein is CASVRGGTEAFF. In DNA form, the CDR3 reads TGTGCCAGCGTCAGGGGAGGGACTGAAGCTTTCTTT.

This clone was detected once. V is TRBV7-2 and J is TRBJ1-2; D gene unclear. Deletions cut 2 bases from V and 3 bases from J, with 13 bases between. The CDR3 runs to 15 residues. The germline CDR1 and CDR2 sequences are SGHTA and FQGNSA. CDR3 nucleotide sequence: TGTGCCAGCAGCTTACAGGTGAATCCCTACTATGGCTACACCTTC. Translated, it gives CASSLQVNPYYGYTF.

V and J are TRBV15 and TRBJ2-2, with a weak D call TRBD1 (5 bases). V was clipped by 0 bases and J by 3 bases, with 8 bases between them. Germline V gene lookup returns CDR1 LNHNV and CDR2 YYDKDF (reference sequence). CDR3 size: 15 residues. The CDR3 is CATSRDRVYTGELFF. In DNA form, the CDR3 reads TGTGCCACCAGCAGAGACAGGGTGTACACCGGGGAGCTGTTTTTT. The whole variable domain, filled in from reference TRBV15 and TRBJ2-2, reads DAMVIQNPRYQVTQFGKPVTLSCSQTLNHNVMYWYQQKSSQAPKLLFHYYDKDFNNEADTPDNFQSRRPNTSFCFLDIRSPGLGDTAMYLCATSRDRVYTGELFFGEGSRLTVL.

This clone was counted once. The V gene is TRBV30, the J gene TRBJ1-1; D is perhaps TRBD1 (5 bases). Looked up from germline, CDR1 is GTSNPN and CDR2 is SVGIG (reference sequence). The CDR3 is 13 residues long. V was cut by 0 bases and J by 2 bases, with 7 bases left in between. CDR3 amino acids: CAWSVDRNTEAFF. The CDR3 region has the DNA TGTGCCTGGAGTGTAGACAGAAACACTGAAGCTTTCTTT.

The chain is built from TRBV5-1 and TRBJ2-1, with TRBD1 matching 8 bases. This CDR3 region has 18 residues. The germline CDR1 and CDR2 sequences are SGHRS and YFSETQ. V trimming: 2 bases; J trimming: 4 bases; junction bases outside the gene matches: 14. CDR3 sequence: CASSFGTRQGAEYNEQFF. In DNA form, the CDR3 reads TGCGCCAGCAGCTTCGGTACGCGTCAGGGGGCGGAGTACAATGAGCAGTTCTTC.

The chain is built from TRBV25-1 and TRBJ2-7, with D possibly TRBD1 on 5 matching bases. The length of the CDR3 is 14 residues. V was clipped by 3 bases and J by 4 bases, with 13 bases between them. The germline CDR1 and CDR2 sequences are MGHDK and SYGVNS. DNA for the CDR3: TGTGCCAGCAGTGAGGTGGAGACAGCTTACGAGCAGTACTTC. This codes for CASSEVETAYEQYF.

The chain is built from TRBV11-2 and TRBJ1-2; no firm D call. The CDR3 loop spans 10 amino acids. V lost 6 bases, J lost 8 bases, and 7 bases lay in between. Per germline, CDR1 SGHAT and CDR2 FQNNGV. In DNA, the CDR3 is TGTGCCAGCAGTGAGGGAGGCTACACCTTC. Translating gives CASSEGGYTF.

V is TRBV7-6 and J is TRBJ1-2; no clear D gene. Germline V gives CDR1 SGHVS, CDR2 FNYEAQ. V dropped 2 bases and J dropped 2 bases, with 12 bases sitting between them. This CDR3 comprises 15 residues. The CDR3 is CASSLQAGENYGYTF. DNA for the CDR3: TGTGCCAGCAGCTTACAGGCGGGAGAAAACTATGGCTACACCTTC. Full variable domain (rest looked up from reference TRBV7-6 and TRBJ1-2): GAGVSQSPRYKVTKRGQDVALRCDPISGHVSLYWYRQALGQGPEFLTYFNYEAQQDKSGLPNDRFSAERPEGSISTLTIQRTEQRDSAMYRCASSLQAGENYGYTFGSGTRLTVV.

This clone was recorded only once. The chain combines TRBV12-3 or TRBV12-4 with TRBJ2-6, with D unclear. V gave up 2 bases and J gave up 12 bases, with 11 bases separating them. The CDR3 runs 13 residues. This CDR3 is CASSLRPPGVLTF. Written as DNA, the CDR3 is TGTGCCAGCAGTTTAAGACCCCCGGGCGTCCTGACTTTC.

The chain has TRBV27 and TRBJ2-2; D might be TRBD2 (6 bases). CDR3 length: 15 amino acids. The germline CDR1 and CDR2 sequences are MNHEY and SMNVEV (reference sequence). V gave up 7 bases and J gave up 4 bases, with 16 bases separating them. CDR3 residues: CASTTSKRVTGELFF. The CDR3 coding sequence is TGTGCCAGCACCACATCTAAGCGGGTCACCGGGGAGCTGTTTTTT.

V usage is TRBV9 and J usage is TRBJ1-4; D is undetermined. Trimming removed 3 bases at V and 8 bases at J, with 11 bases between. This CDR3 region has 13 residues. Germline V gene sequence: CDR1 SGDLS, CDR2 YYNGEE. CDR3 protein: CASSARGGEKLFF. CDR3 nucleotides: TGTGCCAGCAGCGCGCGGGGTGGCGAAAAACTGTTTTTT.

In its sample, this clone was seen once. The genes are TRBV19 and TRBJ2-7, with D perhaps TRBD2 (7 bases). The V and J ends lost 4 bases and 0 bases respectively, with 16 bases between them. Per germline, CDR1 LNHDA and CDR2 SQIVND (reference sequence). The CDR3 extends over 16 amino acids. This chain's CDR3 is CASSKGGAAASYEQYF. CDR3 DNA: TGTGCCAGTAGTAAAGGGGGGGCAGCGGCCTCCTACGAGCAGTACTTC.

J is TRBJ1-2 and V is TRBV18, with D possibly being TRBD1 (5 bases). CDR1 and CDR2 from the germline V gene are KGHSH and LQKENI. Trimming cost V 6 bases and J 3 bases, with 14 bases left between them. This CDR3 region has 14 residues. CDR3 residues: CASSPETVHYGYTF. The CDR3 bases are TGTGCCAGCTCGCCAGAGACAGTTCACTATGGCTACACCTTC.

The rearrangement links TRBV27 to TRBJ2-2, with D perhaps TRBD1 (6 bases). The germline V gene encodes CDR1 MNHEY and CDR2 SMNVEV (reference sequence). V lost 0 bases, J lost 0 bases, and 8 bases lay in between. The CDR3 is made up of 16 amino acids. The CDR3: CASSLSRTANTGELFF. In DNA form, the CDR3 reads TGTGCCAGCAGTTTATCTAGGACAGCGAACACCGGGGAGCTGTTTTTT.

The CDR3 protein is CASSISLQGPQHF. The CDR3, as DNA: TGTGCCAGTAGTATTTCCCTCCAGGGGCCCCAGCATTTT. The chain has TRBV19 and TRBJ1-5, with TRBD1 as a possible D gene (5 bases). This CDR3 contains 13 residues. Germline V gene sequence: CDR1 LNHDA, CDR2 SQIVND (reference sequence). Trimming stripped 3 bases from V and 9 bases from J, with 12 bases between.

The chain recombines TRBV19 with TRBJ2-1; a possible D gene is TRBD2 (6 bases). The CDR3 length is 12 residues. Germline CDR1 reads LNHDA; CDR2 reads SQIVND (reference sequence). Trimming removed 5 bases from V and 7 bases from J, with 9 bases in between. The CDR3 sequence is CASSASANEQFF. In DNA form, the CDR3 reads TGTGCCAGTAGTGCTAGCGCAAATGAGCAGTTCTTC.

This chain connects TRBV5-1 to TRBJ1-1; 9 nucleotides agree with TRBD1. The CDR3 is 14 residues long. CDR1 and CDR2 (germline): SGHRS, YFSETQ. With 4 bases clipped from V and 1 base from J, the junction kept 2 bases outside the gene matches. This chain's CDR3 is CASSKGQGNTEAFF. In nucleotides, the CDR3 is TGCGCCAGCAGCAAGGGACAGGGGAACACTGAAGCTTTCTTT.

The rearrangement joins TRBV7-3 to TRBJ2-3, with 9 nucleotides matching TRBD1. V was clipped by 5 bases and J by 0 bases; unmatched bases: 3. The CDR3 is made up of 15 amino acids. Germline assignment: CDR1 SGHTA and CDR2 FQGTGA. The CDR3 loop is CASSPDRGSTDTQYF. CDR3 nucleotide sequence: TGTGCCAGCAGCCCGGACAGGGGAAGCACAGATACGCAGTATTTT.